This T cell receptor beta chain was identified in a study of blood T cell repertoires in COVID-19. Study at large: Samples of COVID-19 (acute and convalescent) were obtained from the United States, Italy and Spain. From T cells, B-cell-depleted T cells, or PBMCs came the material, which was cDNA or gDNA.

V lost 5 bases and J lost 5; bases outside the gene matches: 2. The V gene's germline CDR1 is SGHTA and CDR2 FQGNSA. This CDR3 comprises 13 residues. This clone was detected only a few times. Methods used by the authors: Using reference gene primer amplification, nucleated cell counts were estimated. Only in-frame clones appear in the TCRdb table, and some are missing; sequencing was by immunoSEQ multiplex PCR. V and J calls and clone size are copied from that table; D and trimming were computed from the DNA. This repertoire shows 100,000 to 150,000 clones, around 90% found once; its top ten account for 0.7% to 0.9%.

This sequence was found in a woman between 50 and 59 years old with active or convalescent COVID-19. The chain couples TRBV7-2 to TRBJ2-1, with 8 bases identical to TRBD2. Sequencing used peripheral blood. The CDR3 nucleotides read TGTGCCAGCAGCATTAGCGGGAACAATGAGCAGTTCTTC. Encoded protein: CASSISGNNEQFF.